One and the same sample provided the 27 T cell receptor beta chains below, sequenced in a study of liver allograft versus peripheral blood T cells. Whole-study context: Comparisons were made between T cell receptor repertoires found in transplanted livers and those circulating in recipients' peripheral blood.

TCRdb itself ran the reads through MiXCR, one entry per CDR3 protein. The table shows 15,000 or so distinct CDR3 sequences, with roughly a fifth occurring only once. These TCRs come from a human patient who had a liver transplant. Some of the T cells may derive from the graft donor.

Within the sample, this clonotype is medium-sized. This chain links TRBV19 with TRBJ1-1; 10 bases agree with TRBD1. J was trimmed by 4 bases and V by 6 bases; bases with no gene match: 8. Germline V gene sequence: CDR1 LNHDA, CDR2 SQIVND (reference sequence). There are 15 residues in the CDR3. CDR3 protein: CASSDRGRSVTEAFF. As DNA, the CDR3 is TGTGCCAGTAGCGACAGGGGGCGAAGTGTCACTGAAGCTTTCTTT.

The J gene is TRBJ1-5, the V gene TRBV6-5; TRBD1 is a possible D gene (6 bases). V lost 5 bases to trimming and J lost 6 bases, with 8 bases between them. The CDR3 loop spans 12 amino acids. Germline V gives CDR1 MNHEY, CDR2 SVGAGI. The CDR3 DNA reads TGTGCCAGCAGTACAGGGTCTCAGCCCCAGCATTTT. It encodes CASSTGSQPQHF.

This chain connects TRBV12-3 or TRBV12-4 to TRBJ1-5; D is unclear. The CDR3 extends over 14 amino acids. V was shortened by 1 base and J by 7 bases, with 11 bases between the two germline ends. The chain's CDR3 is CASSLEPGYQPQHF. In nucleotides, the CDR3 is TGTGCCAGCAGTTTAGAGCCGGGGTACCAGCCCCAGCATTTT.

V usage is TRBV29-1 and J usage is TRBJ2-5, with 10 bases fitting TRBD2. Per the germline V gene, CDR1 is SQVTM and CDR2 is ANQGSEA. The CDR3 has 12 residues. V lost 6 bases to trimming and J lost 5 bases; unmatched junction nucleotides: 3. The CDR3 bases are TGCAGCGTAGCGGGGGGGGAGGAGACCCAGTACTTC. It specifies CSVAGGEETQYF.

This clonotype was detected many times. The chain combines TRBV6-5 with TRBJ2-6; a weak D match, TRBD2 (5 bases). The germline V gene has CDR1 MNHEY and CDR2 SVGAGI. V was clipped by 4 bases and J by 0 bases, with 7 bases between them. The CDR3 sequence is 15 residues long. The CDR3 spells CASSWTYSGANVLTF. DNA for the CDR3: TGTGCCAGCAGTTGGACTTACTCTGGGGCCAACGTCCTGACTTTC.

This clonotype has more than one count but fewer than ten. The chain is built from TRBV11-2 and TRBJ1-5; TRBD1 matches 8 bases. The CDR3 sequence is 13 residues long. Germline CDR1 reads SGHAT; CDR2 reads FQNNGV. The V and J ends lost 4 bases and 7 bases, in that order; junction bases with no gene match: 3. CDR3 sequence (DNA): TGTGCCAGCAGCTCAGGGGACAGGCAGCCCCAGCATTTT. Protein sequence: CASSSGDRQPQHF. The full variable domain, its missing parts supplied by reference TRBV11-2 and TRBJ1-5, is EAGVAQSPRYKIIEKRQSVAFWCNPISGHATLYWYQQILGQGPKLLIQFQNNGVVDDSQLPKDRFSAERLKGVDSTLKIQPAKLEDSAVYLCASSSGDRQPQHFGDGTRLSIL.

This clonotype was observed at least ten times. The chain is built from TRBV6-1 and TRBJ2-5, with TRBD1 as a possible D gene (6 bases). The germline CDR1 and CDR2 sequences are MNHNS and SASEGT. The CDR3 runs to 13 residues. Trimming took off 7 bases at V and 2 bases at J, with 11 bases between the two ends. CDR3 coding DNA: TGTGCCAGCACCTTGGACAGACAAGAGACCCAGTACTTC. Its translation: CASTLDRQETQYF.

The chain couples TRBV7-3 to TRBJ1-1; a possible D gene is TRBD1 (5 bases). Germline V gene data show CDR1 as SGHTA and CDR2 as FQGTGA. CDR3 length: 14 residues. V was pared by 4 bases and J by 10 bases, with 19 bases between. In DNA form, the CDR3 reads TGTGCCAGCAGCTCAGGACAACCCGGGGATGGAGCTTTCTTT. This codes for CASSSGQPGDGAFF.

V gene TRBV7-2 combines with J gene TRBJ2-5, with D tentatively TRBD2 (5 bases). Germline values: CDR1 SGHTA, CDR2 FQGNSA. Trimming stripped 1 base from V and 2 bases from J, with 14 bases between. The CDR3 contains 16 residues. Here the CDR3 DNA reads TGTGCCAGCAGCTTAGGAGGCTCTGGAGGACAAGAGACCCAGTACTTC. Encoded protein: CASSLGGSGGQETQYF.

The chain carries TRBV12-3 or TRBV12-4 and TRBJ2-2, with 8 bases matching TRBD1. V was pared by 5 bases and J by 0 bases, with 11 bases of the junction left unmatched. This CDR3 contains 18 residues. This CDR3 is CASSLETGELSNTGELFF. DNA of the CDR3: TGTGCCAGCAGTCTTGAGACAGGGGAGCTATCGAACACCGGGGAGCTGTTTTTT.

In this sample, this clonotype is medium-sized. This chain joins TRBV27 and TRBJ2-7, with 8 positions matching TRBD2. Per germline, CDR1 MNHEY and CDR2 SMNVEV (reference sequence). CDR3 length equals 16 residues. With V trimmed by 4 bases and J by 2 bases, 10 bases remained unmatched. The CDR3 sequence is CASSSGGGRIAYEQYF. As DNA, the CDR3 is TGTGCCAGCAGTTCCGGGGGGGGGCGCATCGCCTACGAGCAGTACTTC.

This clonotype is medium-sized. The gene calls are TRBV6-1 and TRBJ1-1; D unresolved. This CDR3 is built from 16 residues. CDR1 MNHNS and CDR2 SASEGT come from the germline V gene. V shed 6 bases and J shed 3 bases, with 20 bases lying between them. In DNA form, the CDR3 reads TGTGCCAGCAGCCAGCGGGCCTACGGAGGATACACTGAAGCTTTCTTT. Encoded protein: CASSQRAYGGYTEAFF.

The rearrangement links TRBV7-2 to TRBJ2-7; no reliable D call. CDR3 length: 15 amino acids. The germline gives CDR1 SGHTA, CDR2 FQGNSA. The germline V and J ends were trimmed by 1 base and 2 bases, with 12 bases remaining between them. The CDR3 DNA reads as TGTGCCAGCAGCTTAGAAGGACCAATCGCCTACGAGCAGTACTTC. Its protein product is CASSLEGPIAYEQYF.

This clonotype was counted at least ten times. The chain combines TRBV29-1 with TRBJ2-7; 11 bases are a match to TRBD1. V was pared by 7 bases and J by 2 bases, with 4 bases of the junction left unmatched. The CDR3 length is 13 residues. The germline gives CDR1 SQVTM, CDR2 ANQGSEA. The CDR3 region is CSAGTGGPYEQYF. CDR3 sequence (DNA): TGCAGCGCTGGGACAGGGGGACCCTACGAGCAGTACTTC.

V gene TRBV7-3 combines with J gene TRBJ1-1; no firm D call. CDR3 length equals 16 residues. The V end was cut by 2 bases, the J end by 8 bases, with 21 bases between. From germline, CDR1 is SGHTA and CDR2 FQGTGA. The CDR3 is CASSLDPTSAGIEAFF. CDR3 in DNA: TGTGCCAGCAGCTTAGACCCCACTTCGGCAGGCATCGAAGCTTTCTTT.

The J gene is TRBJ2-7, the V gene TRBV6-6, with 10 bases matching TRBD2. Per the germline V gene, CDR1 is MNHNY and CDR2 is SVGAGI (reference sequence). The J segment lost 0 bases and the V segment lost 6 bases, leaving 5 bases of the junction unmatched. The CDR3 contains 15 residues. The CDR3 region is CASRPTSGHSYEQYF. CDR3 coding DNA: TGTGCCAGCAGACCGACTAGCGGGCACTCCTACGAGCAGTACTTC.

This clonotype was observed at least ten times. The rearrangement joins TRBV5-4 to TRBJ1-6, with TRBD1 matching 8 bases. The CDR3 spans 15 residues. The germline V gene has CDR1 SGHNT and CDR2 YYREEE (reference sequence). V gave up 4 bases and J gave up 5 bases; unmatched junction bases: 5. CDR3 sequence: CASSLQGVNNSPLHF. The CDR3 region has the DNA TGTGCCAGCAGCCTACAGGGGGTAAATAATTCACCCCTCCACTTT.

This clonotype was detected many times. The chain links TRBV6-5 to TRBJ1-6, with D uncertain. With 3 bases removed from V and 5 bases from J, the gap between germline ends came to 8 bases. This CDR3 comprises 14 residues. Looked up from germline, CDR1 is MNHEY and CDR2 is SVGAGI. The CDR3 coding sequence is TGTGCCAGCAGTTATGGGCCTGATAATTCACCCCTCCACTTT. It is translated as CASSYGPDNSPLHF.

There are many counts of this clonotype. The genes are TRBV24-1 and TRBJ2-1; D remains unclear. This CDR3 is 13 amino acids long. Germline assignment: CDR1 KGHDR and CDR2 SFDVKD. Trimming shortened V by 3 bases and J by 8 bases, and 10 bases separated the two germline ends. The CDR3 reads CATSDPSRDEQFF. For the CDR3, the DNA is TGTGCCACCAGTGATCCTTCTAGGGATGAGCAGTTCTTC.

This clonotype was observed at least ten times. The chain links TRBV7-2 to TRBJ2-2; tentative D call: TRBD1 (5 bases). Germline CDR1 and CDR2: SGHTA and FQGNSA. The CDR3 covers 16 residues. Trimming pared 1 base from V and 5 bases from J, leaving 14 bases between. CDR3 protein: CASSLVARVETGELFF. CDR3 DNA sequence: TGTGCCAGCAGCTTAGTGGCCAGGGTTGAAACCGGGGAGCTGTTTTTT.

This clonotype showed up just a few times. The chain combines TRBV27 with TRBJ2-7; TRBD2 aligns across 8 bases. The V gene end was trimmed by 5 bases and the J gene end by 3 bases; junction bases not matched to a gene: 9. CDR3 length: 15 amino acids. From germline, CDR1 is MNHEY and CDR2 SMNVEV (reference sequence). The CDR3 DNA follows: TGTGCCAGCAGTCCGGGGGGAGCGGGAGTCTACGAGCAGTACTTC. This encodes CASSPGGAGVYEQYF.

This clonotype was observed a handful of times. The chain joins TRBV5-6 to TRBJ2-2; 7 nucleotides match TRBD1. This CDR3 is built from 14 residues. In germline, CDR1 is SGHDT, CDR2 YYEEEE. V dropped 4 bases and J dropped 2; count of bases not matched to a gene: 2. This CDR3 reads CASSRDRNTGELFF. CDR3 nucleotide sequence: TGTGCCAGCAGCCGGGACAGAAACACCGGGGAGCTGTTTTTT.

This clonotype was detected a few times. The CDR3 nucleotides read TGTGCCAGCAGCTTAGATCACGGGACAGATACGCAGTATTTT. This codes for CASSLDHGTDTQYF. The gene calls are TRBV11-2 and TRBJ2-3; D ambiguous. CDR1 and CDR2 (germline): SGHAT, FQNNGV. The germline V and J ends were trimmed by 0 bases and 3 bases, with 7 bases remaining between them. The CDR3 runs to 14 residues.

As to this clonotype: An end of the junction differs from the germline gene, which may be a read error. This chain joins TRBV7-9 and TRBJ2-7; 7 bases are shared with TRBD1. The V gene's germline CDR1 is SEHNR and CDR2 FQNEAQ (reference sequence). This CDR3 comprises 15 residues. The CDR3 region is CAGSPADRVGDEQYF. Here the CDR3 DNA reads TGTGCCGGCAGCCCGGCTGACAGGGTTGGAGACGAGCAGTACTTC.

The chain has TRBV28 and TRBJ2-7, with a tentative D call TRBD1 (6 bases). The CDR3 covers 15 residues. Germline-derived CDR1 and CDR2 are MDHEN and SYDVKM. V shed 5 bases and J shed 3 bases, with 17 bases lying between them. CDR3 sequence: CASSHIPGHLYEQYF. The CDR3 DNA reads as TGTGCCAGCAGTCACATACCGGGACATCTCTACGAGCAGTACTTC. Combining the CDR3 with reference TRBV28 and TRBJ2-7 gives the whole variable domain DVKVTQSSRYLVKRTGEKVFLECVQDMDHENMFWYRQDPGLGLRLIYFSYDVKMKEKGDIPEGYSVSREKKERFSLILESASTNQTSMYLCASSHIPGHLYEQYFGPGTRLTVT.

CDR3: CASSYGGQGRYIQYF. The CDR3 DNA reads as TGTGCCAGCAGTTACGGGGGACAGGGGCGCTACATTCAGTACTTC. The chain links TRBV6-1 to TRBJ2-4; TRBD1 matches at 10 bases. CDR1 is MNHNS, CDR2 SASEGT, per germline. V trimming: 5 bases; J trimming: 8 bases; junction bases outside the gene matches: 9. This CDR3 region has 15 residues.

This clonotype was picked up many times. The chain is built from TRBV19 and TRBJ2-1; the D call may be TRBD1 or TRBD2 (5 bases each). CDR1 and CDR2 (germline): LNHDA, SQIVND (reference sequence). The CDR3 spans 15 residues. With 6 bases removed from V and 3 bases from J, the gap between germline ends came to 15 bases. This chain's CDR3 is CASRTDGGGYNEQFF. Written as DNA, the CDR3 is TGTGCCAGTAGGACAGATGGGGGTGGCTACAATGAGCAGTTCTTC.